One and the same sample provided the 27 T cell receptor beta chains below, sequenced in a study of shared clonotypes between healthy human individuals. Some clones are missing from TCRdb's copy, which holds only in-frame ones; the method was immunoSEQ multiplex PCR. Of about 530,000 clones detected, about 95% appear once; the ten largest clones hold 0.06%. Material: naive CD4+ T cells sorted from blood. Indicated subset: CD45RA+ positively selected. All receptors derive from a woman aged 25 to 39 in good health.

The chain joins TRBV4-1 to TRBJ1-4; no reliable D call. The germline V and J ends were trimmed by 0 bases and 7 bases, with 3 bases remaining between them. Germline CDR1 MGHRA, CDR2 YSYEKL. This CDR3 is 12 amino acids long. CDR3 protein: CASSQDTEKLFF. CDR3 coding DNA: TGCGCCAGCAGCCAAGACACTGAAAAACTGTTTTTT.

About this clone: Other DNA sequences of this sample code for an identical CDR3. This chain connects TRBV19 to TRBJ1-5; D is perhaps TRBD1 (5 bases). Per germline, CDR1 LNHDA and CDR2 SQIVND (reference sequence). V shed 3 bases and J shed 7 bases, with 10 bases lying between them. This CDR3 comprises 13 residues. In DNA form, the CDR3 reads TGTGCCAGTAGTATCCCAGGGAGGCAGCCCCAGCATTTT. As protein: CASSIPGRQPQHF. Based on the CDR3 plus reference TRBV19 and TRBJ1-5, the full variable domain is DGGITQSPKYLFRKEGQNVTLSCEQNLNHDAMYWYRQDPGQGLRLIYYSQIVNDFQKGDIAEGYSVSREKKESFPLTVTSAQKNPTAFYLCASSIPGRQPQHFGDGTRLSIL.

This clone has a single count. This chain links TRBV18 with TRBJ1-4; 9 bases agree with TRBD1. The ends lost 1 base at V and 7 bases at J; junction bases unmatched: 4. The germline gives CDR1 KGHSH, CDR2 LQKENI. The CDR3 spans 15 residues. The CDR3 DNA reads as TGTGCCAGCTCACCACAGACAGGGGGTAGTGAAAAACTGTTTTTT. Translating it yields CASSPQTGGSEKLFF.

V is TRBV11-2 and J is TRBJ2-5, with 9 bases lining up with TRBD1. The length of the CDR3 is 16 residues. The junction had 11 bases not matched to a gene; V was cut back by 5 bases and J by 4 bases. Germline CDR1 is SGHAT and CDR2 is FQNNGV. DNA for the CDR3: TGTGCCAGCAGCCTCGATTGGGCGACAGGGGGAGAGACCCAGTACTTC. This translates into CASSLDWATGGETQYF.

The CDR3 bases are TGCGCCAGCAGCCAGCCGGGACTAGCGGGATGGTATGAGCAGTTCTTC. The encoded protein is CASSQPGLAGWYEQFF. The V and J genes are TRBV4-1 and TRBJ2-1; 13 bases are a match to TRBD2. The CDR3 contains 16 residues. Germline V lookup: CDR1 MGHRA, CDR2 YSYEKL. J gave up 8 bases and V 3 bases, and 7 bases lay outside the gene matches.

This chain links TRBV28 with TRBJ2-1, with D possibly matching TRBD2 (6 bases). This CDR3 contains 15 residues. Between the trimmed V and J ends, which lost 2 bases and 5 bases, there was a span of 13 bases. CDR1 and CDR2 from the germline V gene are MDHEN and SYDVKM. CDR3 amino acids: CASSLIGLANNEQFF. CDR3 DNA sequence: TGTGCCAGCAGTTTAATCGGCCTAGCGAACAATGAGCAGTTCTTC.

The chain joins TRBV23-1 to TRBJ2-2, with 8 positions matching TRBD2. Being an ORF, TRBV23-1 has a function that is uncertain. V shed 4 bases, J shed 1 base, and the junction held 8 bases outside the gene matches. The CDR3 is 17 amino acids. CDR3 sequence reads: CASSRIERERNTGELFF. The CDR3 DNA reads TGCGCCAGCAGTCGGATTGAGCGGGAGAGGAACACCGGGGAGCTGTTTTTT.

The V and J genes are TRBV2 and TRBJ1-4; D unresolved. V was shortened by 6 bases and J by 12 bases, with 17 bases between the two germline ends. Germline CDR1 SNHLY, CDR2 FYNNEI. The CDR3 covers 13 residues. The CDR3 region has the DNA TGTGCCAGCAGCAGAGACGGCGCAGTCCAACTGTTTTTT. Translated: CASSRDGAVQLFF.

The chain couples TRBV27 to TRBJ1-1; 8 nucleotides align to TRBD1. Losses at the gene ends were 8 bases for V and 6 bases for J; bases not matched to a gene: 11. The length of the CDR3 is 14 residues. CDR1 and CDR2 (germline): MNHEY, SMNVEV (reference sequence). The CDR3 DNA follows: TGTGCCAGCTTTCGGGACAGGAGACTCTCTGAAGCTTTCTTT. This codes for CASFRDRRLSEAFF.

The chain employs TRBV10-2 and TRBJ1-2, with a possible D match to TRBD1 (5 bases). The ends were cut back, 3 bases at V and 7 bases at J, with 12 bases in the middle. Germline-derived CDR1 and CDR2 are WSHSY and SAAADI. This CDR3 has 13 residues. Written as DNA, the CDR3 is TGCGCCAGCAGTGAAGGGCTCGGGGGTGGCTACACCTTC. It translates to CASSEGLGGGYTF.

The CDR3 nucleotides are TGTGCCAGCAGCCCGGGACTAGCGGGTATCACCGGGGAGCTGTTTTTT. As protein: CASSPGLAGITGELFF. The rearrangement uses TRBV9 and TRBJ2-2; 12 bases line up with TRBD2. This CDR3 contains 16 residues. The ends lost 4 bases at V and 4 bases at J; junction bases unmatched: 5. Germline V gene lookup returns CDR1 SGDLS and CDR2 YYNGEE.

This chain links TRBV4-1 with TRBJ2-7; the match to TRBD2 covers 8 bases. The CDR3 sequence is 16 residues long. The trim removed 1 base at V and 4 bases at J, leaving 9 bases unmatched. Germline V gene lookup returns CDR1 MGHRA and CDR2 YSYEKL. Here the CDR3 DNA reads TGCGCCAGCAGCCAAGCCGGGACTAGAAGATCTTACGAGCAGTACTTC. The encoded protein is CASSQAGTRRSYEQYF.

The chain couples TRBV19 to TRBJ1-1; D gene ambiguous. Per germline, CDR1 LNHDA and CDR2 SQIVND (reference sequence). This CDR3 contains 13 residues. V was clipped by 7 bases and J by 4 bases, with 13 bases between them. The CDR3 here is CASTTTRITEAFF. CDR3 nucleotides: TGTGCCAGTACCACTACTAGGATCACTGAAGCTTTCTTT.

This clone turned up a few times. The chain joins TRBV5-6 to TRBJ2-7, with D perhaps matching TRBD2 (6 bases). The CDR3 is 12 residues long. Germline V lookup: CDR1 SGHDT, CDR2 YYEEEE. Trimming left V 8 bases short and J 2 bases short, with 11 bases between. The CDR3 DNA follows: TGTGCCAGTAGCGGTCCACCCTACGAGCAGTACTTC. Protein: CASSGPPYEQYF.

A single count supports this clone. The genes are TRBV4-1 and TRBJ1-1, with 9 bases lining up with TRBD1. The V and J ends lost 4 bases and 4 bases, in that order; junction bases with no gene match: 10. The germline CDR1 and CDR2 sequences are MGHRA and YSYEKL. This CDR3 comprises 16 residues. The CDR3 DNA sequence: TGCGCCAGCAGCCGTCTACAGGGGGCGCTGTCCACTGAAGCTTTCTTT. Protein: CASSRLQGALSTEAFF.

Comment on this clone: Other DNA sequences within the sample encode an identical CDR3. The chain joins TRBV7-9 to TRBJ1-1; D call uncertain. Trimming stripped 1 base from V and 6 bases from J, with 6 bases between. Germline loops: CDR1 SEHNR, CDR2 FQNEAQ (reference sequence). The CDR3 loop spans 12 amino acids. CDR3 protein: CASSLEGAEAFF. The CDR3 coding sequence is TGTGCCAGCAGCTTAGAAGGAGCTGAAGCTTTCTTT.

The CDR3 here is CASTKGLAGGTGELFF. The CDR3, as DNA: TGTGCCAGCACCAAGGGACTAGCGGGAGGCACCGGGGAGCTGTTTTTT. J is TRBJ2-2 and V is TRBV11-3; 15 nucleotides align to TRBD2. CDR3 length: 16 residues. Germline V gene data show CDR1 as SGHNT and CDR2 as YENEEA. V shed 7 bases and J 4 bases; nucleotides not matched to a gene: 4.

V usage is TRBV2 and J usage is TRBJ2-1; TRBD2 agrees at 10 bases. Germline-derived CDR1 and CDR2 are SNHLY and FYNNEI. The trim removed 6 bases at V and 0 bases at J, leaving 5 bases unmatched. There are 16 residues in the CDR3. DNA for the CDR3: TGTGCCAGCAGAACTAGCGGGGCAAGCTCCTACAATGAGCAGTTCTTC. Amino acids: CASRTSGASSYNEQFF.

This sequence joins TRBV6-1 and TRBJ2-1; D call uncertain. The ends were cut back, 4 bases at V and 6 bases at J, with 19 bases in the middle. The CDR3 covers 16 residues. The V gene's germline CDR1 is MNHNS and CDR2 SASEGT. CDR3 residues: CASSGRDTYPPNEQFF. In nucleotides, the CDR3 is TGTGCCAGCAGTGGAAGAGACACGTATCCCCCCAATGAGCAGTTCTTC.

V is TRBV7-9 and J is TRBJ1-2, with D possibly matching TRBD1 (5 bases). CDR1 is SEHNR and CDR2 is FQNEAQ in the germline V gene (reference sequence). CDR3 length: 13 residues. The V and J ends lost 10 bases and 5 bases respectively, with 17 bases between them. CDR3 amino acids: CATSQGVGYGYTF. The CDR3 DNA sequence: TGTGCCACTTCCCAGGGAGTTGGGTATGGCTACACCTTC.

The V call is TRBV19, the J call TRBJ2-7, with 7 positions matching TRBD1. The CDR3 extends over 14 amino acids. The junction had 5 bases not matched to a gene; V was cut back by 3 bases and J by 3 bases. Looked up from germline, CDR1 is LNHDA and CDR2 is SQIVND (reference sequence). CDR3 nucleotide sequence: TGTGCCAGTAGTATGAGGACAGGCTACTACGAGCAGTACTTC. Protein sequence: CASSMRTGYYEQYF.

Details on this clone: Other DNA sequences in this sample translate to the same CDR3. The chain uses TRBV28 and TRBJ1-1; 7 bases line up with TRBD1. The V and J ends lost 7 bases and 11 bases, in that order; junction bases with no gene match: 13. The CDR3 sequence is 13 residues long. Per the germline V gene, CDR1 is MDHEN and CDR2 is SYDVKM. CDR3 sequence (DNA): TGTGCCAGCAACCTGGAAAACAGGGGAAATGCTTTCTTT. Its protein product is CASNLENRGNAFF.

J is TRBJ1-1 and V is TRBV4-1, with D uncertain. V lost 1 base and J 0 bases, leaving 6 bases between the germline ends. This CDR3 has 14 amino acids. CDR1 MGHRA and CDR2 YSYEKL come from the germline V gene. This chain's CDR3 is CASSQVGVNTEAFF. CDR3 nucleotide sequence: TGCGCCAGCAGCCAAGTTGGCGTGAACACTGAAGCTTTCTTT.

The chain employs TRBV27 and TRBJ2-7; 7 bases are shared with TRBD2. Germline CDR1 is MNHEY and CDR2 is SMNVEV (reference sequence). Trimming took 5 bases from V and 4 from J; bases not matched to a gene: 17. This CDR3 contains 17 residues. CDR3 in amino acids: CASSPNSFLAGVYEQYF. CDR3 DNA: TGTGCCAGCAGTCCAAACTCCTTTCTGGCGGGAGTTTACGAGCAGTACTTC.

This clone was detected a few times. The chain is built from TRBV30 and TRBJ2-7, with 13 bases matching TRBD2. The CDR3 extends over 15 amino acids. Germline V lookup: CDR1 GTSNPN, CDR2 SVGIG (reference sequence). J was trimmed by 5 bases and V by 1 base; bases with no gene match: 5. CDR3 DNA: TGTGCCTGGAGTGGGACTAGCGGGAGATACCACGAGCAGTACTTC. This translates into CAWSGTSGRYHEQYF.

The V and J genes are TRBV5-1 and TRBJ2-3, with 7 bases fitting TRBD2. Germline loops: CDR1 SGHRS, CDR2 YFSETQ. The CDR3 contains 15 residues. V shed 3 bases and J 0 bases; nucleotides not matched to a gene: 4. The DNA of the CDR3 is TGCGCCAGCAGCTGGGGGGGTCCTAGCACAGATACGCAGTATTTT. This translates into CASSWGGPSTDTQYF.

This clone was found once. The rearrangement joins TRBV7-2 to TRBJ2-5; 8 bases agree with TRBD2. From germline, CDR1 is SGHTA and CDR2 FQGNSA. Losses at the gene ends were 1 base for V and 7 bases for J; bases not matched to a gene: 5. CDR3 length equals 14 residues. The chain's CDR3 is CASSLERGTRTQYF. The CDR3, as DNA: TGTGCCAGCAGCTTAGAGCGGGGGACCAGGACCCAGTACTTC. The full variable domain, completed using reference TRBV7-2 and TRBJ2-5, is GAGVSQSPSNKVTEKGKDVELRCDPISGHTALYWYRQSLGQGLEFLIYFQGNSAPDKSGLPSDRFSAERTGGSVSTLTIQRTQQEDSAVYLCASSLERGTRTQYFGPGTRLLVL.